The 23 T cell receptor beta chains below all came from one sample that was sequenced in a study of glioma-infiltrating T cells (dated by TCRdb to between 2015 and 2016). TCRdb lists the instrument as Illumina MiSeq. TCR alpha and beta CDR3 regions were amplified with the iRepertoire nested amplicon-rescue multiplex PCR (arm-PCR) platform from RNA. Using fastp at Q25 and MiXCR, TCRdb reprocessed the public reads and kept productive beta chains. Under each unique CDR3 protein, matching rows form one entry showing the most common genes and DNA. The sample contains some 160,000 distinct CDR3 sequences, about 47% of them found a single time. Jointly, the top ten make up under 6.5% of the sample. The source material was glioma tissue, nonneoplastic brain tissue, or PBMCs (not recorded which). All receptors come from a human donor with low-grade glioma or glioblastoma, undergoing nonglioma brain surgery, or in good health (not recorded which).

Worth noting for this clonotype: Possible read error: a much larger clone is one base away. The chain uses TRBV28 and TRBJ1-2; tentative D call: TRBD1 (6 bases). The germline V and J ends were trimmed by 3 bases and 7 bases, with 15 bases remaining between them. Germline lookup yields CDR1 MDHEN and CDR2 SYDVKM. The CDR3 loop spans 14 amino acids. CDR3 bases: TGTGCCAGCAGTTTTCGGCGACAGGTGTGTGGCTACACCTTC. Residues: CASSFRRQVCGYTF.

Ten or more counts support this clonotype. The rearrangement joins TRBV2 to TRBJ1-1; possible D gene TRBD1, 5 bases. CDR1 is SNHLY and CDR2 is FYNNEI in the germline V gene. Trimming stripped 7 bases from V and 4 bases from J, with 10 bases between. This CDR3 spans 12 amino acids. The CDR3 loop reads CASKVGGTEAFF. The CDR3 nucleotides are TGTGCCAGCAAGGTCGGGGGCACTGAAGCTTTCTTT. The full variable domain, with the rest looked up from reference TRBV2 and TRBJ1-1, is EPEVTQTPSHQVTQMGQEVILRCVPISNHLYFYWYRQILGQKVEFLVSFYNNEISEKSEIFDDQFSVERPDGSNFTLKIRSTKLEDSAMYFCASKVGGTEAFFGQGTRLTVV.

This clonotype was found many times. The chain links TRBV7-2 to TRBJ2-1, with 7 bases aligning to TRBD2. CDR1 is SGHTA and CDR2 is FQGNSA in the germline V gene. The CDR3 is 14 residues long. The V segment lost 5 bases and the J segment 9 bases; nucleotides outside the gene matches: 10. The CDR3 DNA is TGTGCCAGCAGCCCAGTGGGGGGGAGTGGTGAGCAGTTCTTC. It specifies CASSPVGGSGEQFF.

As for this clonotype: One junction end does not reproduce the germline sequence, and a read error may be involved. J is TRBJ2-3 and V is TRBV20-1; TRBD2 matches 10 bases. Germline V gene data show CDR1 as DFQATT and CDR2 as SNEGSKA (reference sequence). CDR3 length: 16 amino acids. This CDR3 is CSARFVAGGYTGTQYF. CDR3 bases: TGCAGTGCTAGGTTTGTAGCGGGAGGATACACAGGTACGCAGTATTTT.

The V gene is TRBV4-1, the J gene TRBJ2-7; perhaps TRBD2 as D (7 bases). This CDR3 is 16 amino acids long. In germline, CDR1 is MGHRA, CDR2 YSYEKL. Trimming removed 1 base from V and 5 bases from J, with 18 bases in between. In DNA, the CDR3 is TGCGCCAGCAGCCAAGCGGGGGGCGCGTGGGTTGACGAGCAGTACTTC. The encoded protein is CASSQAGGAWVDEQYF.

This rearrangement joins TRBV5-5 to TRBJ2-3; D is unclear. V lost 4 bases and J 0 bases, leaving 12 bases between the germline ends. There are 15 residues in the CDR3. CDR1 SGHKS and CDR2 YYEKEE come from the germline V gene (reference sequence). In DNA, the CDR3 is TGTGCCAGCAGCGAAGACCCTTCTAGCACAGATACGCAGTATTTT. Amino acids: CASSEDPSSTDTQYF.

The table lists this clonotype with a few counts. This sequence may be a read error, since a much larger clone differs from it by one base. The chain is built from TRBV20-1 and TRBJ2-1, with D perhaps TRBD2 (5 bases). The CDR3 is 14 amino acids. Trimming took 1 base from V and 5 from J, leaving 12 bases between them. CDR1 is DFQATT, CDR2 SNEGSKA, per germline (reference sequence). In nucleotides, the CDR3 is TGCAGTGCTAGAGGTCTAAGCGGCAACAATGAGCAGTTCTTC. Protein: CSARGLSGNNEQFF.

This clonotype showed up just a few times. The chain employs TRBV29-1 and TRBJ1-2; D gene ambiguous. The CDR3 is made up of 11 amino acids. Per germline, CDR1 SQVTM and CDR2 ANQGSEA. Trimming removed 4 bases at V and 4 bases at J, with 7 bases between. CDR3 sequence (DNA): TGCAGCGTTGTAGGCACCTATGGCTACACCTTC. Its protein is CSVVGTYGYTF.

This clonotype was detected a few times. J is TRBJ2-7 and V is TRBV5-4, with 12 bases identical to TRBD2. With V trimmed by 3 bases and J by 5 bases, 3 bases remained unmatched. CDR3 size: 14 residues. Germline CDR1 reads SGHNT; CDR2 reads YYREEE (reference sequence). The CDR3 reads CASSWTSGINEQYF. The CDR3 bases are TGTGCCAGCAGCTGGACTAGCGGGATTAACGAGCAGTACTTC.

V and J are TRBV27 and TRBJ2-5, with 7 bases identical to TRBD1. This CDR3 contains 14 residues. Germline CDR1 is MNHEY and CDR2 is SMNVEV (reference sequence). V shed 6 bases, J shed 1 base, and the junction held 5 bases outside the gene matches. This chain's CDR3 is CASRQQGPQETQYF. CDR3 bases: TGTGCCAGCAGACAACAGGGGCCCCAAGAGACCCAGTACTTC.

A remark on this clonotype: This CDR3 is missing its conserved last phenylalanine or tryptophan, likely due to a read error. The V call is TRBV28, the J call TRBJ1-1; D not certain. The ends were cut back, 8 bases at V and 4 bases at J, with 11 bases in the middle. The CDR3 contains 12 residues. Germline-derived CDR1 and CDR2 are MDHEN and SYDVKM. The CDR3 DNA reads TGTGCCAGCTGGGCGGGAACCACTGAAGCTTTCTTA. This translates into CASWAGTTEAFL.

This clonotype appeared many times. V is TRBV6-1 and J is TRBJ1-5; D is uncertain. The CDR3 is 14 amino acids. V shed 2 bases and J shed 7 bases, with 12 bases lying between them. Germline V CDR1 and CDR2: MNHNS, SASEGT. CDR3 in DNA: TGTGCCAGCAGTGAAATCCGGGAACGACAGCCCCAGCATTTT. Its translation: CASSEIRERQPQHF.

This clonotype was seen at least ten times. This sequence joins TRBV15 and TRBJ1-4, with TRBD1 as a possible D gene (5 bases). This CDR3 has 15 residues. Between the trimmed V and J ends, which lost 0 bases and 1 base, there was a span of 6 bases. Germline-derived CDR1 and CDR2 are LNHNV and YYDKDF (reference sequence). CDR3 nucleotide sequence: TGTGCCACCAGCAGAGATCAGGGAACTAATGAAAAACTGTTTTTT. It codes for CATSRDQGTNEKLFF.

In DNA form, the CDR3 reads TGTGCCAGCAGTCCTTCCCGGGACAGGGGTCTCGAGACCCAGTACTTC. It specifies CASSPSRDRGLETQYF. J is TRBJ2-5 and V is TRBV12-3 or TRBV12-4; 10 nucleotides line up with TRBD1. The CDR3 length is 16 residues. Trimming took 5 bases from V and 5 from J; bases not matched to a gene: 11.

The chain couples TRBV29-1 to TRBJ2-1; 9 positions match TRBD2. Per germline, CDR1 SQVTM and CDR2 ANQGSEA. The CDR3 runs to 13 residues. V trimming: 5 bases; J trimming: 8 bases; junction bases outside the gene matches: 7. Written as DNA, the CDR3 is TGCAGCGTTCGGCTAGCGGGAAGGGATGAGCAGTTCTTC. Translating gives CSVRLAGRDEQFF.

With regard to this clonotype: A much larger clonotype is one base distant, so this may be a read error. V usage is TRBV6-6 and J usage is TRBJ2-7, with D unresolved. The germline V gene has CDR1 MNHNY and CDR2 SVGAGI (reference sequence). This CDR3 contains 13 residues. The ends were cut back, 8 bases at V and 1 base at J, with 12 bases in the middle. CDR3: CASGSTDSYEQYF. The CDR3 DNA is TGTGCCAGCGGGTCTACAGATTCCTACGAGCAGTACTTC.

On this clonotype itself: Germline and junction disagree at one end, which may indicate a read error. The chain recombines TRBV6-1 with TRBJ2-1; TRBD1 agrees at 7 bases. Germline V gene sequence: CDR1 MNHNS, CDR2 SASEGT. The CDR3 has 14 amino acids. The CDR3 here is CARSAGGSYNEQFF. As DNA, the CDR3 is TGCGCCAGAAGTGCAGGGGGAAGCTACAATGAGCAGTTCTTC.

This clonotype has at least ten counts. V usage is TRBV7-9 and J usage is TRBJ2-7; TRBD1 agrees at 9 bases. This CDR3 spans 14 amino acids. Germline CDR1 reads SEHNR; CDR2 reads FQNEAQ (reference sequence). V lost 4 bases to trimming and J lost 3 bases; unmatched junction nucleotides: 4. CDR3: CASSSDRGNYEQYF. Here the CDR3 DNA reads TGTGCCAGCAGCTCGGACAGGGGAAACTACGAGCAGTACTTC.

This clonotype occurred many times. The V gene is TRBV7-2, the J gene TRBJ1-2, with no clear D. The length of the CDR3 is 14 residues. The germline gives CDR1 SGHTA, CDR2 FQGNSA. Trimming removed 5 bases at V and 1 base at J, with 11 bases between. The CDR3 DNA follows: TGTGCCAGCAGCCCTCACCAAAGTAACTATGGCTACACCTTC. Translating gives CASSPHQSNYGYTF.

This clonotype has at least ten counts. The DNA for the CDR3 is TGTGCCTGTCAGAGGGGAGACACCGGGGAGCTGTTTTTT. Its protein product is CACQRGDTGELFF. The rearrangement joins TRBV28 to TRBJ2-2; possibly TRBD1 or TRBD2 for D (5 bases each). Germline V CDR1 and CDR2: MDHEN, SYDVKM. V lost 11 bases, J lost 3 bases, and 13 bases lay in between. This CDR3 comprises 13 residues.

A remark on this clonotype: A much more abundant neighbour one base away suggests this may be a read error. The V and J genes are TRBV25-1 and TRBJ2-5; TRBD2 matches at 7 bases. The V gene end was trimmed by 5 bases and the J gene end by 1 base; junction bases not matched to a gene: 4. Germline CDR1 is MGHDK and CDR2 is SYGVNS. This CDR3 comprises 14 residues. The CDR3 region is CASSSLAVQETQYF. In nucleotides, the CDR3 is TGTGCCAGCAGTTCTCTAGCGGTCCAAGAGACCCAGTACTTC.

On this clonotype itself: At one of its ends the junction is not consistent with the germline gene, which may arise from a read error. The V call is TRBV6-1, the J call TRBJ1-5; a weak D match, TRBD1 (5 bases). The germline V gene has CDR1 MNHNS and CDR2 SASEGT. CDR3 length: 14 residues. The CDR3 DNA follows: TGTGCGACGCCCGACAGCCACAGCAATCAGACCCAGCATTTT. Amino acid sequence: CATPDSHSNQTQHF.

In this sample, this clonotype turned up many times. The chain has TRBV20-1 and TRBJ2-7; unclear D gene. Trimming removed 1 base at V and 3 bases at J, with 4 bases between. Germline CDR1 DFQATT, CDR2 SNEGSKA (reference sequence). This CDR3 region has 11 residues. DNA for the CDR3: TGCAGTGCTAGAGTTTTCTACGAGCAGTACTTC. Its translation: CSARVFYEQYF.